The 5 T cell receptor beta chains reported below all come from one sample, sequenced in a study of cytomegalovirus exposure and HLA in healthy donors (dated by TCRdb to between 2016 and 2019). Libraries were built with the immunoSEQ multiplex PCR assay. For the multiplex PCR, a mixture combining 60 forward primers for TCR Vbeta segments and 13 reverse primers for TCR Jbeta segments was used. Imported from immuneACCESS, the table was reduced by TCRdb to in-frame sequences with V and J called. These copies leave out some clones; in studies compared against another copy, an unresolved V gene accounts for under half, and the cause of the remainder is not known. The data table for this sample lists 70,000 or so clones. In total, the top ten clones hold roughly 0.8% of the sample. Sequencing was performed on PBMCs. The source is a boy younger than 18 in good health and CMV-seronegative.

This chain links TRBV20-1 with TRBJ2-1; the D gene is possibly TRBD2 (5 bases). The germline CDR1 and CDR2 sequences are DFQATT and SNEGSKA (reference sequence). Trimming took off 6 bases at V and 9 bases at J, with 12 bases between the two ends. The CDR3 length is 11 residues. The CDR3 reads CSAHQRGEQFF. CDR3 in DNA: TGCAGTGCCCATCAACGGGGTGAGCAGTTCTTC.

CDR3 residues: CASSPRGSGSTYEQYF. The CDR3 bases are TGTGCCAGCAGTCCGAGGGGTAGCGGGTCAACCTACGAGCAGTACTTC. The rearrangement uses TRBV5-5 and TRBJ2-7; 7 nucleotides match TRBD2. This CDR3 spans 16 amino acids. Germline trimming cut 5 bases from V and 2 bases from J; bases unmatched to any gene: 13. Germline CDR1 SGHKS, CDR2 YYEKEE (reference sequence).

The CDR3 coding sequence is TGTGCCATCAGTGACAGCGGGACAGGGGGCCTTAGCTCCTACAATGAGCAGTTCTTC. Translation gives CAISDSGTGGLSSYNEQFF. The J gene is TRBJ2-1, the V gene TRBV10-3, with 12 bases identical to TRBD1. The length of the CDR3 is 19 residues. The V gene end was trimmed by 3 bases and the J gene end by 0 bases; junction bases not matched to a gene: 9. The germline V gene encodes CDR1 ENHRY and CDR2 SYGVKD.

The chain couples TRBV7-9 to TRBJ2-1, with TRBD2 matching 12 bases. This CDR3 is built from 16 residues. The V gene's germline CDR1 is SEHNR and CDR2 FQNEAQ (reference sequence). V lost 6 bases, J lost 4 bases, and 7 bases stayed unmatched. CDR3 amino acids: CASRAGLAGSYNEQFF. CDR3 DNA: TGTGCCAGCAGGGCCGGACTAGCGGGGTCATACAATGAGCAGTTCTTC.

For the CDR3, the DNA is TGCAGCGCCGATAGCGGGGGGGACATCTTTTCCAATGAGCAGTTCTTC. Its protein product is CSADSGGDIFSNEQFF. V gene TRBV29-1 combines with J gene TRBJ2-1; TRBD2 aligns across 11 bases. V trimming: 7 bases; J trimming: 6 bases; junction bases outside the gene matches: 14. Per germline, CDR1 SQVTM and CDR2 ANQGSEA. The CDR3 spans 16 residues.